Listed here are 8 T cell receptor beta chains from one sample, sequenced in a study of blood T cell repertoires in COVID-19. Here immunoSEQ multiplex PCR was the method, and the copy in TCRdb shows in-frame clones only, minus some. The repertoire holds about 250,000 clones, with 75% to 85% as singletons. The source material was peripheral blood. These receptors came from a human donor in a cohort sampled during active COVID-19.

This clone was counted a single time. This sample includes further DNA sequences coding for the same CDR3. The chain links TRBV15 to TRBJ1-5; maybe TRBD1 (6 bases). This CDR3 comprises 16 residues. Germline assignment: CDR1 LNHNV and CDR2 YYDKDF (reference sequence). Trimming shortened V by 0 bases and J by 2 bases, and 11 bases separated the two germline ends. Here the CDR3 reads CATSRDGRGGNQPQHF. The CDR3 DNA follows: TGTGCCACCAGCAGAGATGGCAGGGGAGGCAATCAGCCCCAGCATTTT.

The chain employs TRBV28 and TRBJ2-3; 11 bases fit TRBD2. The CDR3 loop spans 16 amino acids. With V trimmed by 5 bases and J by 5 bases, 9 bases remained unmatched. Germline lookup yields CDR1 MDHEN and CDR2 SYDVKM. DNA of the CDR3: TGTGCCAGCAGTCCTCAACTAGCGGGAGTGATAGATACGCAGTATTTT. It translates to CASSPQLAGVIDTQYF. Based on the CDR3 plus reference TRBV28 and TRBJ2-3, the full variable domain is DVKVTQSSRYLVKRTGEKVFLECVQDMDHENMFWYRQDPGLGLRLIYFSYDVKMKEKGDIPEGYSVSREKKERFSLILESASTNQTSMYLCASSPQLAGVIDTQYFGPGTRLTVL.

The gene calls are TRBV5-1 and TRBJ1-4; D is uncertain. CDR1 SGHRS and CDR2 YFSETQ come from the germline V gene. Trimming shortened V by 9 bases and J by 0 bases, and 12 bases separated the two germline ends. The CDR3 is made up of 14 amino acids. CDR3 loop: CATSESPTNEKLFF. CDR3 DNA sequence: TGCGCCACCAGTGAGTCTCCAACTAATGAAAAACTGTTTTTT. Drawing the rest from reference TRBV5-1 and TRBJ1-4, the complete variable domain is KAGVTQTPRYLIKTRGQQVTLSCSPISGHRSVSWYQQTPGQGLQFLFEYFSETQRNKGNFPGRFSGRQFSNSRSEMNVSTLELGDSALYLCATSESPTNEKLFFGSGTQLSVL.

The genes are TRBV29-1 and TRBJ1-2; the D is unclear. This CDR3 is 13 amino acids long. Germline values: CDR1 SQVTM, CDR2 ANQGSEA. Trimming took 3 bases from V and 7 from J, leaving 15 bases between them. CDR3 in amino acids: CSVEVYSSVGYTF. Written as DNA, the CDR3 is TGCAGCGTTGAGGTCTACTCGTCGGTTGGCTACACCTTC.

The chain carries TRBV2 and TRBJ2-3; 12 nucleotides agree with TRBD2. The CDR3 is 20 amino acids. Germline CDR1 is SNHLY and CDR2 is FYNNEI. Trimming took 0 bases from V and 4 from J; bases not matched to a gene: 14. The CDR3 sequence is CASSEALGRASGRAADTQYF. CDR3 coding DNA: TGTGCCAGCAGTGAAGCGCTGGGTAGGGCTAGCGGGAGGGCCGCAGATACGCAGTATTTT.

V usage is TRBV3-1 (or the pseudogene TRBV3-2) and J usage is TRBJ2-3; D is perhaps TRBD1 (6 bases). The V end lost 0 bases, the J end lost 6 bases, and 10 bases lay between the germline ends. The CDR3 runs to 14 residues. CDR1 LGHDT and CDR2 YNNKEL come from the germline V gene (reference sequence). CDR3 coding DNA: TGTGCCAGCAGCCAAGATGGGACACTCGATACGCAGTATTTT. This translates into CASSQDGTLDTQYF.

V usage is TRBV9 and J usage is TRBJ1-1, with D perhaps TRBD1 (5 bases). The CDR3 runs 12 residues. The germline CDR1 and CDR2 sequences are SGDLS and YYNGEE. Trimming removed 7 bases from V and 0 bases from J, with 7 bases in between. Here the CDR3 reads CASGAMNTEAFF. CDR3 DNA: TGTGCCAGCGGGGCCATGAACACTGAAGCTTTCTTT.

This rearrangement joins TRBV2 to TRBJ1-2, with 9 bases identical to TRBD1. J gave up 3 bases and V 5 bases, and 4 bases lay outside the gene matches. Germline loops: CDR1 SNHLY, CDR2 FYNNEI. The CDR3 spans 14 residues. The CDR3 region has the DNA TGTGCCAGCAGTTGGGACAGGGATTACTATGGCTACACCTTC. Protein product: CASSWDRDYYGYTF.